A selection of T cell receptor beta chains follows, all from one sample in a study of PD-L1 blockade in urothelial cancer. Some clones are missing from TCRdb's copy, which holds only in-frame ones; the method was immunoSEQ multiplex PCR. This sample has some 60,000 clones, with 86% found just once. The source was PBMCs, collected around atezolizumab (anti-PD-L1) treatment. These receptor sequences come from a man aged 50 to 60 with urothelial cancer. Both conserved end residues are part of each CDR3. D genes are given only for firm matches. Some rows have no size entry. The others give once, few or many, or a class for an expanded clone.

size	V	J	D	CDR3	DNA
-	TRBV20-1	TRBJ2-7	-	CSASPSVEQYF	TGCAGTGCTAGCCCCTCGGTGGAGCAGTACTTC
-	TRBV27	TRBJ2-7	TRBD2	CASRDRDYRHEQYF	TGTGCCAGCAGAGACCGGGACTACCGCCACGAGCAGTACTTC
-	TRBV9	TRBJ1-4	TRBD1	CASSENPGQSNEKLFF	TGTGCCAGCAGCGAAAATCCGGGACAGTCTAATGAAAAACTGTTTTTT
-	TRBV2	TRBJ2-7	-	CASTRQNAAYEQYF	TGTGCCAGCACACGACAGAACGCCGCCTACGAGCAGTACTTC
-	TRBV6-5	TRBJ1-5	TRBD1	CASSASGTGYQPQHF	TGTGCCAGCAGTGCGTCCGGGACAGGGTATCAGCCCCAGCATTTT
-	TRBV7-2	TRBJ2-2	TRBD2	CASSLVASREGIAGELFF	TGTGCCAGCAGCTTAGTGGCTTCGCGGGAGGGCATTGCCGGGGAGCTGTTTTTT
few	TRBV28	TRBJ2-1	-	CASSPRRVNEQFF	TGTGCCAGCAGTCCGCGCAGGGTCAATGAGCAGTTCTTC
-	TRBV11-2	TRBJ2-1	-	CASSNSVPYAEQFF	TGTGCCAGCAGCAATAGTGTCCCCTATGCTGAGCAGTTCTTC
few	TRBV27	TRBJ1-2	-	CASSFSHRGGTGYTF	TGTGCCAGCAGTTTCTCTCATCGCGGGGGTACTGGCTACACCTTC
once	TRBV4-1	TRBJ2-7	TRBD2	CASSQRRIAGGPGEQYF	TGCGCCAGCAGCCAAAGAAGGATAGCGGGAGGGCCTGGCGAGCAGTACTTC
-	TRBV5-4	TRBJ2-2	-	CASSLKNTGELFF	TGTGCCAGCAGCCTAAAGAACACCGGGGAGCTGTTTTTT
-	TRBV7-9	TRBJ2-3	-	CASSLREDTQYF	TGTGCCAGCAGCTTAAGGGAGGATACGCAGTATTTT
-	TRBV6-1	TRBJ2-5	TRBD2	CASSALRDYGLETQYF	TGTGCCAGCAGTGCCCTCCGGGACTATGGGCTAGAGACCCAGTACTTC
-	TRBV14	TRBJ2-1	TRBD2	CASSQLAGGPNEQFF	TGTGCCAGCAGCCAACTAGCGGGAGGGCCCAATGAGCAGTTCTTC
-	TRBV2	TRBJ1-1	TRBD1	CASRGDRGPAFF	TGTGCCAGCAGAGGGGACAGGGGGCCGGCTTTCTTT
-	TRBV14	TRBJ2-2	TRBD1	CASSRQGNTGELFF	TGTGCCAGCAGCAGACAGGGGAACACCGGGGAGCTGTTTTTT
-	TRBV5-4	TRBJ2-5	-	CASSLFGVAQYF	TGTGCCAGCAGCTTGTTCGGTGTGGCCCAGTACTTC
-	TRBV10-3	TRBJ1-2	TRBD1	CAISNGQGAFDYGYTF	TGTGCCATCAGTAACGGACAGGGGGCTTTTGACTATGGCTACACCTTC
-	TRBV18	TRBJ2-3	TRBD2	CASSGTSGDTQYF	TGTGCCAGCTCAGGGACTAGCGGAGATACGCAGTATTTT
-	TRBV15	TRBJ1-4	-	CATSAYIATNEKLFF	TGTGCCACCAGCGCATACATTGCAACTAATGAAAAACTGTTTTTT
once	TRBV7-2	TRBJ2-7	TRBD2	CASSWTSGYEQYF	TGTGCCAGCAGCTGGACTAGCGGGTACGAGCAGTACTTC
-	TRBV10-1	TRBJ2-1	-	CASSEARVGEQFF	TGCGCCAGCAGTGAAGCCCGGGTTGGTGAGCAGTTCTTC
-	TRBV7-8	TRBJ2-3	-	CASSLTPGWGSKTDTQYF	TGTGCCAGCAGCTTGACACCAGGTTGGGGCTCGAAGACAGATACGCAGTATTTT
-	TRBV5-1	TRBJ2-5	TRBD1	CASSPRTGGETQYF	TGCGCCAGCAGCCCCCGGACAGGGGGTGAGACCCAGTACTTC
-	TRBV5-1	TRBJ2-7	-	CASSRLGAASREQYF	TGCGCCAGCAGCCGTTTGGGAGCGGCATCACGGGAGCAGTACTTC
-	TRBV6-5	TRBJ1-2	-	CASSYDGQSRYGYTF	TGTGCCAGCAGTTACGATGGACAGAGTCGATATGGCTACACCTTC
-	TRBV20-1	TRBJ1-1	-	CSAATGTEAFF	TGCAGTGCAGCCACAGGGACTGAAGCTTTCTTT
-	TRBV6-5	TRBJ1-6	-	CASSYIQGYSPLHF	TGTGCCAGCAGTTACATACAGGGTTATTCACCCCTCCACTTT
-	TRBV11-2	TRBJ2-5	TRBD2	CASSFAGGAAGETQYF	TGTGCCAGCAGCTTCGCGGGAGGGGCAGCGGGTGAGACCCAGTACTTC
-	TRBV16	TRBJ1-2	TRBD1	CASSQSLRQGGYGYTF	TGTGCCAGCAGCCAATCCTTGAGACAGGGCGGGTATGGCTACACCTTC
-	TRBV27	TRBJ1-3	-	CASARDRSSGNTIYF	TGTGCCAGCGCCCGTGACAGGAGCTCTGGAAACACCATATATTTT
-	TRBV9	TRBJ2-1	-	CASSTRTDNEQFF	TGTGCCAGCAGCACCCGGACAGACAATGAGCAGTTCTTC
-	TRBV28	TRBJ1-2	-	CASMTGANYGYTF	TGTGCCAGCATGACAGGAGCTAACTATGGCTACACCTTC
-	TRBV27	TRBJ2-1	-	CASSPLTRMAYNEQFF	TGTGCCAGCAGTCCCCTCACTAGAATGGCCTACAATGAGCAGTTCTTC
-	TRBV7-6	TRBJ2-7	-	CASSLEPGGQYYEQYF	TGTGCCAGCAGCTTAGAACCCGGGGGACAGTACTACGAGCAGTACTTC
once	TRBV7-9	TRBJ2-6	TRBD1	CASSPGQWSSGANVLTF	TGTGCCAGCAGCCCGGGACAGTGGAGCTCTGGGGCCAACGTCCTGACTTTC
once	TRBV6-1	TRBJ2-5	-	CASSVKSETEKETQYF	TGTGCCAGCAGTGTTAAAAGCGAGACGGAGAAAGAGACCCAGTACTTC
-	TRBV5-4	TRBJ2-3	-	CASSSRDTQYF	TGTGCCAGCAGCTCCAGAGATACGCAGTATTTT
-	TRBV9	TRBJ1-1	TRBD1	CASSKTGSVNTEAFF	TGTGCCAGCAGCAAGACAGGGTCGGTGAACACTGAAGCTTTCTTT
-	TRBV7-9	TRBJ1-1	-	CASRTDGQTQIMVEAFF	TGTGCCAGCAGAACAGACGGACAGACCCAAATTATGGTTGAAGCTTTCTTT
-	TRBV28	TRBJ2-3	-	CASSLRVQPLTDTQYF	TGTGCCAGCAGTTTACGGGTCCAGCCCCTCACAGATACGCAGTATTTT
-	TRBV5-1	TRBJ2-7	-	CASSLWGQGINEQYF	TGCGCCAGCAGCTTGTGGGGTCAGGGGATCAACGAGCAGTACTTC
-	TRBV6-1	TRBJ1-4	TRBD1	CASSDDREKRRELFF	TGTGCCAGCAGCGACGACAGGGAGAAGAGGCGGGAACTGTTTTTT
-	TRBV14	TRBJ2-3	-	CASSQDYGDTQYF	TGTGCCAGCAGCCAAGATTACGGGGATACGCAGTATTTT
-	TRBV2	TRBJ2-5	TRBD1	CASNLQGARETQYF	TGTGCCAGCAATCTACAGGGGGCGAGGGAGACCCAGTACTTC
-	TRBV7-8	TRBJ2-7	-	CASSLSRTILEQYF	TGTGCCAGCAGCTTATCGCGGACTATCCTCGAGCAGTACTTC
-	TRBV4-2	TRBJ1-4	TRBD1	CASSQEDRGREKLFF	TGTGCCAGCAGCCAAGAGGACAGGGGACGTGAAAAACTGTTTTTT
once	TRBV5-4	TRBJ2-1	-	CASSSLGGEQFF	TGTGCCAGCAGCTCCTTGGGGGGAGAGCAGTTCTTC
-	TRBV19	TRBJ1-1	TRBD1	CASIAGTGRTEAFF	TGTGCCAGTATCGCCGGGACAGGGCGCACTGAAGCTTTCTTT
-	TRBV6-5	TRBJ2-7	-	CASSYSGRGREQYF	TGTGCCAGCAGTTACTCGGGCAGGGGACGAGAGCAGTACTTC
-	TRBV7-2	TRBJ1-3	-	CASRDWTEGNTIYF	TGTGCCAGCAGGGACTGGACCGAGGGAAACACCATATATTTT
few	TRBV6-1	TRBJ1-2	-	CASSENRGHGYTF	TGTGCCAGCAGTGAAAACCGAGGCCACGGCTACACCTTC
few	TRBV4-1	TRBJ2-7	-	CASSHHTESYEQYF	TGCGCCAGCAGCCATCATACGGAGTCCTACGAGCAGTACTTC
-	TRBV7-2	TRBJ2-1	-	CASSWRRNVDEQFF	TGTGCCAGCAGCTGGCGCAGGAATGTGGATGAGCAGTTCTTC
-	TRBV15	TRBJ1-6	-	CATSKRQVSYNSPLHF	TGTGCCACCAGCAAAAGACAGGTCTCCTATAATTCACCCCTCCACTTT